This is a list of T cell receptor beta chains from one sample in a study of response to subunit inactivated influenza vaccine. TCRdb re-analysed the RT-PCR reads in MiXCR, keeping a single row per CDR3 protein. The sample lists approximately 300,000 distinct CDR3 sequences, 20% to 25% occurring once. The source material was PBMCs from blood, sampled roughly 20 months after vaccination. These receptors were taken from a man aged 50-75 years who received an inactivated influenza vaccine. Both conserved end residues are part of each CDR3. A D gene is named only where the DNA matches it firmly. Size is stated for part of the rows, as once, few or many counts, or as a class when the clone is expanded.

v_call	clone_size	j_call	d_call	cdr3_nt	cdr3_aa
TRBV27	many	TRBJ2-7	.	TGTGCCAGCAGTTTAGGGGGAGGGGGCCTCTACGAGCAGTACTTC	CASSLGGGGLYEQYF
TRBV5-6	.	TRBJ1-1	.	TGTGCCAGCAGCTCACCGGGGGTCATGAACACTGAAGCTTTCTTT	CASSSPGVMNTEAFF
TRBV19	few	TRBJ1-1	.	TGTGCCAGTAGTGGGTACAGGGTGACTGAAGCTTTCTTT	CASSGYRVTEAFF
TRBV2	few	TRBJ2-7	.	TGTGCCAGCAGTGAAGATTACGGGAACTCCTACGAGCAGTACTTC	CASSEDYGNSYEQYF
TRBV24-1	.	TRBJ2-3	TRBD2	TGTGCCACCAGTGATTTGCACTCGTCTAGCGGTCCTAGCACAGATACGCAGTATTTT	CATSDLHSSSGPSTDTQYF
TRBV4-1	.	TRBJ1-1	TRBD1	TGCGCCAGCAGCCAAACGACAGGGTTTGAAGCTTTCTTT	CASSQTTGFEAFF
TRBV6-2/TRBV6-3	.	TRBJ2-7	.	TGTGCCAGCAGCTGGGACCATGGCTACGAGCAGTACTTC	CASSWDHGYEQYF
TRBV20-1	.	TRBJ1-1	TRBD1	TGCAGTGCTAGACGGTCGACAGGGGGTGAGAACACTGAAGCTTTCTTT	CSARRSTGGENTEAFF
TRBV4-1	few	TRBJ1-1	TRBD1	TGCGCCAGCAGCCAACCGCGAATCCGAACCGGGACAGGGGGCATGAACACTGAAGCTTTCTTT	CASSQPRIRTGTGGMNTEAFF
TRBV29-1	.	TRBJ1-1	.	TGCAGCGTTGCTTATCCCGGGGTAGGGAACACTGAAGCTTTCTTT	CSVAYPGVGNTEAFF
TRBV11-2	few	TRBJ2-7	.	TGTGCCAGCAGCTTAGGTACTCACTCCTACGAGCAGTACTTC	CASSLGTHSYEQYF
TRBV2	few	TRBJ2-7	.	TGTGCCAGCAGTGAACGAGACTACGAGCAGTACTTC	CASSERDYEQYF
TRBV7-9	.	TRBJ2-7	.	TGTGCCAGGGGAGTTGAGTGCGAGCAGTACTTC	CARGVECEQYF